This entry lists 24 T cell receptor beta chains sequenced from one sample in a study of blood T cell repertoires in COVID-19. Generated by immunoSEQ multiplex PCR, the TCRdb table keeps only in-frame clones and is missing some. The repertoire consists of about 370,000 clones, with approximately 90% occurring once and the leading ten covering 1%. The specimen was PBMCs or T cells enriched from blood (not recorded which). The receptor source for this set is a man between 18 and 35 years old who had recovered from COVID-19.

This chain connects TRBV6-2 or TRBV6-3 to TRBJ2-1; the D is unclear. Trimming left V 5 bases short and J 10 bases short, with 9 bases between. The CDR3 consists of 11 residues. In germline, CDR1 is MNHEY, CDR2 SVGEGT. CDR3 sequence reads: CASSDRGEQFF. CDR3 bases: TGTGCCAGCAGTGACCGAGGAGAGCAGTTCTTC.

The chain recombines TRBV6-5 with TRBJ1-3; 8 bases map to TRBD1. The CDR3 extends over 14 amino acids. Trimming took 5 bases from V and 5 from J; bases not matched to a gene: 5. CDR1 MNHEY and CDR2 SVGAGI come from the germline V gene. For the CDR3, the DNA is TGTGCCAGCAGTCAGGGGGCGCAGAGAAACACCATATATTTT. Translation gives CASSQGAQRNTIYF.

V and J are TRBV7-6 and TRBJ2-1; the D gene is possibly TRBD1 (6 bases). The CDR3 loop spans 14 amino acids. CDR1 and CDR2 from the germline V gene are SGHVS and FNYEAQ. Trimming took 1 base from V and 6 from J, leaving 10 bases between them. Written as DNA, the CDR3 is TGTGCCAGCAGCTTAGTAGGGGGTGTCAATGAGCAGTTCTTC. Translation gives CASSLVGGVNEQFF.

The gene calls are TRBV19 and TRBJ2-1; 9 positions match TRBD2. The CDR3 length is 13 residues. Germline CDR1 and CDR2: LNHDA and SQIVND (reference sequence). Trimming cost V 3 bases and J 6 bases; bases outside gene matches: 0. Written as DNA, the CDR3 is TGTGCCAGTAGTATTAGCGGGGGCAATGAGCAGTTCTTC. Amino acids: CASSISGGNEQFF.

The V call is TRBV18, the J call TRBJ2-2; TRBD2 might be the D (5 bases). V was shortened by 1 base and J by 7 bases, with 13 bases between the two germline ends. The CDR3 is 15 amino acids. Germline assignment: CDR1 KGHSH and CDR2 LQKENI. The CDR3 nucleotides are TGTGCCAGCTCACCACAGCGGATTAGACACGGGGAGCTGTTTTTT. Residues: CASSPQRIRHGELFF.

The V call is TRBV19, the J call TRBJ1-1; tentatively, D is TRBD1 (6 bases). The CDR3 has 14 amino acids. V was trimmed by 5 bases and J by 0 bases, leaving 10 bases between them. Germline assignment: CDR1 LNHDA and CDR2 SQIVND (reference sequence). The CDR3 loop is CASSFRTVNTEAFF. CDR3 sequence (DNA): TGTGCCAGTAGTTTCAGGACAGTGAACACTGAAGCTTTCTTT.

This clone was detected only once. The chain uses TRBV4-1 and TRBJ1-6; 10 positions agree with TRBD1. This CDR3 is built from 16 residues. Per the germline V gene, CDR1 is MGHRA and CDR2 is YSYEKL. The V gene end was trimmed by 0 bases and the J gene end by 13 bases; junction bases not matched to a gene: 9. CDR3 in amino acids: CASSQDTGTGVVPLHF. The CDR3 DNA is TGCGCCAGCAGCCAAGATACCGGGACAGGGGTCGTTCCCCTCCACTTT.

CDR3 loop: CASSLGADTEAFF. In DNA form, the CDR3 reads TGTGCCAGCAGCCTGGGGGCGGACACTGAAGCTTTCTTT. The chain combines TRBV9 with TRBJ1-1, with a possible D match to TRBD1 (6 bases). The germline V and J ends were trimmed by 4 bases and 3 bases, with 10 bases remaining between them. There are 13 residues in the CDR3. CDR1 and CDR2 (germline): SGDLS, YYNGEE.

The chain carries TRBV7-2 and TRBJ2-1; 9 nucleotides match TRBD2. V was pared by 4 bases and J by 5 bases, with 9 bases of the junction left unmatched. CDR1 and CDR2 (germline): SGHTA, FQGNSA. The CDR3 spans 16 residues. For the CDR3, the DNA is TGTGCCAGCAGCTCGTGGGCGGGAGGGACCAACAATGAGCAGTTCTTC. Translation: CASSSWAGGTNNEQFF.

The V gene is TRBV19, the J gene TRBJ1-1, with D uncertain. CDR1 is LNHDA and CDR2 is SQIVND in the germline V gene (reference sequence). The CDR3 sequence is 12 residues long. V was cut by 5 bases and J by 6 bases, with 10 bases left in between. CDR3 residues: CASSRSPAEAFF. The DNA of the CDR3 is TGTGCCAGTAGTCGGTCGCCTGCTGAAGCTTTCTTT. Complete variable domain (other parts from reference TRBV19 and TRBJ1-1): DGGITQSPKYLFRKEGQNVTLSCEQNLNHDAMYWYRQDPGQGLRLIYYSQIVNDFQKGDIAEGYSVSREKKESFPLTVTSAQKNPTAFYLCASSRSPAEAFFGQGTRLTVV.

The chain recombines TRBV19 with TRBJ2-5; 12 bases fit TRBD2. The CDR3 sequence is 18 residues long. Germline trimming cut 1 base from V and 2 bases from J; bases unmatched to any gene: 8. The germline CDR1 and CDR2 sequences are LNHDA and SQIVND (reference sequence). As DNA, the CDR3 is TGTGCCAGTAGTATAGCTAGCGGGGGGGCCTTTGGACAAGAGACCCAGTACTTC. It specifies CASSIASGGAFGQETQYF.

This clone is labeled medium-sized. The chain links TRBV30 to TRBJ1-5; D might be TRBD1 (6 bases). V was shortened by 0 bases and J by 5 bases, with 14 bases between the two germline ends. CDR3 length: 15 residues. Germline V lookup: CDR1 GTSNPN, CDR2 SVGIG (reference sequence). CDR3: CAWSVGPGAYQPQHF. In DNA, the CDR3 is TGTGCCTGGAGTGTAGGGCCAGGGGCATATCAGCCCCAGCATTTT.

The genes are TRBV9 and TRBJ2-1; 8 bases map to TRBD2. The V segment lost 3 bases and the J segment 0 bases; nucleotides outside the gene matches: 5. There are 16 residues in the CDR3. Germline-derived CDR1 and CDR2 are SGDLS and YYNGEE. The CDR3 DNA is TGTGCCAGCAGCGCCGGGGGGGCCTACTCCTACAATGAGCAGTTCTTC. This codes for CASSAGGAYSYNEQFF.

This chain uses TRBV9 with TRBJ2-5; 8 nucleotides line up with TRBD2. V lost 0 bases, J lost 4 bases, and 8 bases stayed unmatched. The germline V gene has CDR1 SGDLS and CDR2 YYNGEE. This CDR3 comprises 16 residues. CDR3 DNA sequence: TGTGCCAGCAGCGTAGGACTGGGACTAGGAGTAGAGACCCAGTACTTC. Its protein is CASSVGLGLGVETQYF. Based on the CDR3 plus reference TRBV9 and TRBJ2-5, the full variable domain is DSGVTQTPKHLITATGQRVTLRCSPRSGDLSVYWYQQSLDQGLQFLIQYYNGEERAKGNILERFSAQQFPDLHSELNLSSLELGDSALYFCASSVGLGLGVETQYFGPGTRLLVL.

The chain carries TRBV29-1 and TRBJ1-1; a possible D gene is TRBD1 (5 bases). The CDR3 runs to 13 residues. Germline assignment: CDR1 SQVTM and CDR2 ANQGSEA. Trimming removed 5 bases from V and 6 bases from J, with 16 bases in between. The CDR3 protein is CSVPGQGGSEAFF. For the CDR3, the DNA is TGCAGCGTTCCCGGGCAGGGTGGATCTGAAGCTTTCTTT.

The DNA of the CDR3 is TGTGCCAGCAGCTTCCGGGAGCTAGCCAAAAACATTCAGTACTTC. Its protein product is CASSFRELAKNIQYF. The chain uses TRBV5-6 and TRBJ2-4, with D tentatively TRBD2 (6 bases). Between the trimmed V and J ends, which lost 2 bases and 0 bases, there was a span of 9 bases. The CDR3 has 15 residues. CDR1 is SGHDT, CDR2 YYEEEE, per germline.

The rearrangement joins TRBV3-1 (or the pseudogene TRBV3-2) to TRBJ1-1, with D uncertain. V shed 1 base and J shed 1 base, with 4 bases lying between them. The germline gives CDR1 LGHDT, CDR2 YNNKEL (reference sequence). This CDR3 has 13 residues. In DNA form, the CDR3 reads TGTGCCAGCAGCCAAGCACAGAACACTGAAGCTTTCTTT. Protein: CASSQAQNTEAFF.

The rearrangement uses TRBV4-1 and TRBJ2-4; no clear D. The V gene's germline CDR1 is MGHRA and CDR2 YSYEKL. Trimming removed 1 base at V and 6 bases at J, with 13 bases between. The CDR3 covers 15 residues. CDR3: CASSQVHGGTNIQYF. CDR3 in DNA: TGCGCCAGCAGCCAAGTTCATGGCGGTACAAACATTCAGTACTTC.

In nucleotides, the CDR3 is TGTGCCAGCGGAGGTAACTACAATGAGCAGTTCTTC. This gives the protein CASGGNYNEQFF. The gene calls are TRBV11-2 and TRBJ2-1; perhaps TRBD2 as D (5 bases). Germline assignment: CDR1 SGHAT and CDR2 FQNNGV. Deletions cut 8 bases from V and 3 bases from J, with 8 bases between. The CDR3 is made up of 12 amino acids.

This clone was observed a handful of times. The chain couples TRBV7-2 to TRBJ1-2; no reliable D call. The V gene's germline CDR1 is SGHTA and CDR2 FQGNSA. The V end was cut by 2 bases, the J end by 8 bases, with 15 bases between. The CDR3 is 14 amino acids. CDR3 sequence: CASSLSGLLEGYTF. The CDR3 DNA sequence: TGTGCCAGCAGCTTATCCGGACTCCTGGAGGGCTACACCTTC.

CDR3 nucleotide sequence: TGTGCCAGCAGCCAAGGAGGGGGGGGTCACGAGCAGTACTTC. This encodes CASSQGGGGHEQYF. The chain is built from TRBV3-1 (or the pseudogene TRBV3-2) and TRBJ2-7, with a tentative D call TRBD2 (7 bases). V lost 1 base and J lost 5, with 12 bases in between. CDR3 size: 14 residues. Germline assignment: CDR1 LGHDT and CDR2 YNNKEL (reference sequence).

The chain has TRBV19 and TRBJ2-1; 13 positions match TRBD2. Germline lookup yields CDR1 LNHDA and CDR2 SQIVND (reference sequence). The V segment lost 6 bases and the J segment 6 bases; nucleotides outside the gene matches: 17. This CDR3 comprises 19 residues. CDR3 protein: CASSTGSTSGRSRGNEQFF. The CDR3 nucleotides are TGTGCCAGTAGCACCGGCTCGACTAGCGGGAGGTCCCGGGGCAATGAGCAGTTCTTC.

The V call is TRBV28, the J call TRBJ1-2; TRBD1 matches 9 bases. CDR1 and CDR2 (germline): MDHEN, SYDVKM. V gave up 5 bases and J gave up 6 bases; unmatched junction bases: 4. The CDR3 is 13 residues long. CDR3 DNA sequence: TGTGCCAGCAGTCACCGGGACAGGGATGGCTACACCTTC. The encoded protein is CASSHRDRDGYTF.

The V call is TRBV3-1 (or the pseudogene TRBV3-2), the J call TRBJ2-3, with D tentatively TRBD1 (5 bases). V was cut by 3 bases and J by 2 bases, with 15 bases left in between. The CDR3 is 16 residues long. CDR1 is LGHDT, CDR2 YNNKEL, per germline (reference sequence). The CDR3 DNA reads as TGTGCCAGCAGCCATGGACAAGGGGTGATCACAGATACGCAGTATTTT. The encoded protein is CASSHGQGVITDTQYF.